A selection of T cell receptor beta chains follows, all from one sample in a study of blood T cell repertoires in COVID-19. Sequenced by immunoSEQ multiplex PCR; TCRdb stores in-frame clones only, minus some. The sample contains roughly 33,000 clones, almost 90% of which appear only once. The sequencing input was peripheral blood. The receptor set was obtained from a human donor in a cohort sampled during active COVID-19. Each CDR3 is given with its conserved first and last residue. The D gene is left open where the match is weak. Not every row has a clone size; where given, it reads once, few, many or a size class.

NA NA TRBJ2-1 15 TRBV7-2 CASSGDFNPYNEQFF TGTGCCAGCAGCGGGGACTTTAACCCCTACAATGAGCAGTTCTTC
NA TRBD1 TRBJ1-6 16 TRBV7-6 CASSFKPTGASSPLHF TGTGCCAGCAGCTTCAAACCCACAGGGGCCAGTTCACCCCTCCACTTT
NA NA TRBJ1-2 15 TRBV3-1/TRBV3-2 CASSQASDRIYGYTF TGTGCCAGCAGCCAAGCTTCCGACAGGATCTATGGCTACACCTTC
NA TRBD2 TRBJ2-1 15 TRBV9 CASSALAGGYNEQFF TGTGCCAGCAGCGCGCTAGCGGGAGGGTACAATGAGCAGTTCTTC
NA TRBD2 TRBJ2-1 16 TRBV28 CASGRARDYSYNEQFF TGTGCCAGCGGCCGGGCTAGGGACTACTCCTACAATGAGCAGTTCTTC
NA TRBD1 TRBJ1-5 16 TRBV6-4 CASSDSGQTEDQPQHF TGTGCCAGCAGTGACTCGGGACAGACTGAGGATCAGCCCCAGCATTTT
NA TRBD1 TRBJ1-3 15 TRBV5-1 CASSETGISGNTIYF TGCGCCAGCAGCGAGACAGGGATTTCTGGAAACACCATATATTTT
once TRBD1 TRBJ2-7 18 TRBV5-1 CASSVGPPRQGAPYEQYF TGCGCCAGCAGCGTAGGCCCCCCCCGACAGGGGGCCCCCTACGAGCAGTACTTC
NA TRBD2 TRBJ2-3 18 TRBV4-3 CASSQQRATSGRGHTQYF TGCGCCAGCAGCCAACAAAGGGCGACTAGCGGGAGAGGCCATACGCAGTATTTT
NA TRBD1 TRBJ2-7 16 TRBV4-3 CASSQVVSGGRYEQYF TGCGCCAGCAGCCAAGTGGTGTCAGGGGGTCGATACGAGCAGTACTTC
NA TRBD1 TRBJ1-2 16 TRBV19 CATSSRGQALGYGYTF TGTGCCACAAGTAGTAGGGGACAGGCGCTGGGCTATGGCTACACCTTC
NA NA TRBJ2-5 14 TRBV7-2 CASSPGLPRETQYF TGTGCCAGCAGTCCCGGCCTCCCGCGGGAGACCCAGTACTTC
NA TRBD1 TRBJ1-4 16 TRBV28 CASSFLGQGEGRKLFF TGTGCCAGCAGTTTTTTGGGACAGGGGGAAGGTAGAAAACTGTTTTTT
NA NA TRBJ2-3 14 TRBV27 CASSPVLPTDTQYF TGTGCCAGCAGTCCCGTCCTCCCCACAGATACGCAGTATTTT
NA TRBD1 TRBJ1-5 15 TRBV7-2 CASSHRQGTGQPQHF TGTGCCAGCAGCCATCGACAGGGAACGGGGCAGCCCCAGCATTTT
NA TRBD1 TRBJ2-4 19 TRBV28 CASSPRTGGISLAKNIQYF TGTGCCAGCAGTCCGCGGACAGGGGGCATATCGTTAGCCAAAAACATTCAGTACTTC
few TRBD2 TRBJ2-5 16 TRBV7-2 CASSLVISGGGETQYF TGTGCCAGCAGCTTAGTAATATCGGGGGGAGGCGAGACCCAGTACTTC
once TRBD1 TRBJ2-1 16 TRBV4-2 CASSQDWDRGYNEQFF TGTGCCAGCAGCCAAGATTGGGACAGGGGATACAATGAGCAGTTCTTC